This is a list of T cell receptor beta chains from one sample in a study of blood T cell repertoires in COVID-19. Some clones are missing from TCRdb's copy, which holds only in-frame ones; the method was immunoSEQ multiplex PCR. The table lists 35,000 to 50,000 clones, over 75% of them singletons. Specimen: peripheral blood. All receptors come from a human donor in a cohort sampled during active COVID-19. CDR3s include the opening cysteine and the closing phenylalanine or tryptophan. A D gene is named only where the DNA matches it firmly. Where a row states a size, it is once, few, many or the class of an expanded clone; other rows omit it.

j_call d_call v_call clone_size cdr3_nt cdr3_aa
TRBJ2-7 TRBD1 TRBV6-5 - TGTGCCAGCAGCTCGACAGGGGGCGAGCAGTACTTC CASSSTGGEQYF
TRBJ2-1 TRBD2 TRBV7-2 - TGTGCCAGCAGCCCACAAGCGGGGGGTCCCAATGAGCAGTTCTTC CASSPQAGGPNEQFF
TRBJ1-2 - TRBV7-2 - TGTGCCAGCAGCTCCAGGGTTACCGACGGCTACACCTTC CASSSRVTDGYTF
TRBJ1-1 - TRBV7-8 - TGTGCCAGCAGCTTAGCATTCGGGAACACTGAAGCTTTCTTT CASSLAFGNTEAFF
TRBJ1-4 - TRBV23-1 - TGCGTCCGGGTGGAAAAACTGTTTTTT CVRVEKLFF
TRBJ2-1 - TRBV5-4 - TGTGCCAGCAGCTTGGATGGTCTAACTACTTACAATGAGCAGTTCTTC CASSLDGLTTYNEQFF
TRBJ2-3 TRBD1 TRBV5-6 - TGTGCCAGCAGCTTAACAGGGGCCGCGTCGCAGTATTTT CASSLTGAASQYF
TRBJ1-1 TRBD1 TRBV19 - TGTGCCAGTAGTGACAGGGGGCGGTACACTGAAGCTTTCTTT CASSDRGRYTEAFF
TRBJ1-2 TRBD1 TRBV2 - TGTGCCAGCAGGATGACAGGGATCTATGGCTACACCTTC CASRMTGIYGYTF
TRBJ2-7 - TRBV21-1 - TGTGCCAGCAGCAATGAGGTTGAGCAGTACTTC CASSNEVEQYF
TRBJ1-1 - TRBV5-1 - TGCGCCAGCAGCTTCAGGGAGGCAGCTGAAGCTTTCTTT CASSFREAAEAFF
TRBJ1-6 TRBD1 TRBV9 - TGTGCCAGCAGCGCACAGGGGACCTATAATTCACCCCTCCACTTT CASSAQGTYNSPLHF
TRBJ2-5 - TRBV19 - TGTGCCAGTAGTATAGTGGGTAGACTACAAGAGACCCAGTACTTC CASSIVGRLQETQYF
TRBJ1-2 TRBD1 TRBV5-1 few TGCGCCAGCAGCCCGGACAGGGCTGGCTACACCTTC CASSPDRAGYTF
TRBJ1-5 - TRBV30 - TGTGCCTGGAGTTTCCAGGGGAATCAGCCCCAGCATTTT CAWSFQGNQPQHF
TRBJ2-7 TRBD2 TRBV6-5 once TGTGCCAGCAGGAAGTCTAGCGGGGGTTACGAGCAGTACTTC CASRKSSGGYEQYF
TRBJ2-7 - TRBV6-1 - TGTGCCAGCAGTGTCCTCCAGGCTACATCATTCTACGAGCAGTACTTC CASSVLQATSFYEQYF
TRBJ1-1 TRBD1 TRBV7-3 few TGTGCCAGCAGCGCATCCGGGACAGCTGGCACTGAAGCTTTCTTT CASSASGTAGTEAFF
TRBJ2-7 TRBD1 TRBV2 - TGTGCCAGCAATAAGGACAGGCTCTACGAGCAGTACTTC CASNKDRLYEQYF
TRBJ2-2 - TRBV19 - TGTGCCAGTAGTCCCGACGGGAGCACCGGGGAGCTGTTTTTT CASSPDGSTGELFF
TRBJ2-7 - TRBV10-2 - TGCGCCAGCAGTGAGCGGAGGGATCCCTACGAGCAGTACTTC CASSERRDPYEQYF
TRBJ2-7 - TRBV6-5 - TGTGCCAGCAGCCTACACAGGGTCGAGCAGTACTTC CASSLHRVEQYF
TRBJ2-2 TRBD1 TRBV18 - TGTGCCAACTCATCACTCCAGGGGGCCGGGGAGCTGTTTTTT CANSSLQGAGELFF
TRBJ1-2 TRBD1 TRBV27 - TGTGCCAGCAGTCTGACCCGGGACAGGCCTAACTATGGCTACACCTTC CASSLTRDRPNYGYTF
TRBJ2-5 - TRBV7-9 - TGTGCCAGCAGTCCTCAAGAGACCCAGTACTTC CASSPQETQYF
TRBJ1-4 TRBD1 TRBV6-6 - TGTGCCAGCAGTTACCGCTCAGGGGGCGCGCGTGAAAAACTGTTTTTT CASSYRSGGAREKLFF
TRBJ2-1 TRBD2 TRBV11-2 - TGTGCCAGCAGCAAAGTTTCTAGCGGGGCCTACAATGAGCAGTTCTTC CASSKVSSGAYNEQFF
TRBJ2-1 - TRBV23-1 once TGCGCCCAGGGCCTCCCTAGGTTCTTC CAQGLPRFF
TRBJ2-3 - TRBV6-4 few TGTGCCAGCGGTAGGGACTGGGCAGATACGCAGTATTTT CASGRDWADTQYF
TRBJ1-1 - TRBV6-5 medium-sized TGTGCCAGCAGCCCCGGGACGGGGCGCGCGGGGGCTTTCTTT CASSPGTGRAGAFF
TRBJ2-5 - TRBV18 - TGTGCCAGCTCACCGACGAGGACAGTCCAGACCCAGTACTTC CASSPTRTVQTQYF
TRBJ2-3 TRBD2 TRBV9 once TGTGCCAGCAGCGAAGCGGGGGGGCAGGGGGCAGATACGCAGTATTTT CASSEAGGQGADTQYF
TRBJ1-1 - TRBV7-8 - TGTGCCAGCAGCTCGGAAGGGGTATGGGGAAGGACTGAAGCTTTCTTT CASSSEGVWGRTEAFF
TRBJ2-2 - TRBV6-1 - TGTACCAGCAGTGAAGGGGAGGGGGATACCGGGGAGCTGTTTTTT CTSSEGEGDTGELFF
TRBJ1-1 - TRBV30 - TGTGCCTGGAGTAGGGGGTACACTGAAGCTTTCTTT CAWSRGYTEAFF
TRBJ1-5 - TRBV2 - TGTGCCAGCAGTGAAGATACAGCGGGCAATCAGCCCCAGCATTTT CASSEDTAGNQPQHF
TRBJ2-1 - TRBV3-1/TRBV3-2 - TGTGCCAGCAGCCTGAGGAATGAGCAGTTCTTC CASSLRNEQFF
TRBJ1-1 - TRBV29-1 - TGCAGCGTTGGAGCCACGGTGATGAACACTGAAGCTTTCTTT CSVGATVMNTEAFF
TRBJ2-7 TRBD1 TRBV18 once TGTGCCAGCTCCGAGGACAGGGTCTACGAGCAGTACTTC CASSEDRVYEQYF
TRBJ2-7 TRBD1 TRBV29-1 - TGCAGCGTTGAAGATCCCCGACAGGGGGCCAACGAGCAGTACTTC CSVEDPRQGANEQYF
TRBJ2-3 TRBD1 TRBV19 - TGTGCCAGTAGTTTCGACAGGGCTAGCACAGATACGCAGTATTTT CASSFDRASTDTQYF
TRBJ1-2 TRBD1 TRBV6-5 - TGTGCCAGCGGACAGGCGAACTATGGCTACACCTTC CASGQANYGYTF
TRBJ2-3 - TRBV3-1/TRBV3-2 - TGTGCCAGCAGCCAGGCCTTACAGGGAATAAATTCGGATACGCAGTATTTT CASSQALQGINSDTQYF
TRBJ2-2 - TRBV4-1 - TGCGCCAGCAGCCAAGAGGCGGGGCCACAGACCGGGGAGCTGTTTTTT CASSQEAGPQTGELFF
TRBJ1-5 - TRBV3-1/TRBV3-2 - TGTGCCAGCAGCCAGGGTGGAGGTCAGCCCCAGCATTTT CASSQGGGQPQHF
TRBJ2-7 - TRBV9 - TGTGCCAGCAGCGTAGAGAGCGGGTCCTACGAGCAGTACTTC CASSVESGSYEQYF